This TCR beta chain was identified in a study of T-cell reconstitution after alpha-beta-depleted transplantation in children. This clonotype was seen ten or more times. The TCRbeta library was prepared with unique molecular identifiers. TCRdb reanalysed the PCR reads using MiXCR and keeps one entry per CDR3 protein. The sample contains some 110,000 distinct CDR3 sequences, about a tenth of which appear only once. Germline lookup yields CDR1 MNHNS and CDR2 SASEGT. V shed 4 bases, J shed 7 bases, and the junction held 10 bases outside the gene matches. This CDR3 is built from 16 residues. The chain combines TRBV6-1 with TRBJ2-1, with 10 bases fitting TRBD2. This TCR came from a boy between 2 and 10 years old with acute lymphoblastic leukemia, due to receive a stem cell transplant. The input for sequencing was PBMCs, taken before TCRalphabeta/CD19-depleted stem cell transplant. The CDR3 DNA follows: TGTGCCAGCAGTGCCTCTCTAGCGGGAGTAGAGAATGAGCAGTTCTTC. Translation: CASSASLAGVENEQFF.